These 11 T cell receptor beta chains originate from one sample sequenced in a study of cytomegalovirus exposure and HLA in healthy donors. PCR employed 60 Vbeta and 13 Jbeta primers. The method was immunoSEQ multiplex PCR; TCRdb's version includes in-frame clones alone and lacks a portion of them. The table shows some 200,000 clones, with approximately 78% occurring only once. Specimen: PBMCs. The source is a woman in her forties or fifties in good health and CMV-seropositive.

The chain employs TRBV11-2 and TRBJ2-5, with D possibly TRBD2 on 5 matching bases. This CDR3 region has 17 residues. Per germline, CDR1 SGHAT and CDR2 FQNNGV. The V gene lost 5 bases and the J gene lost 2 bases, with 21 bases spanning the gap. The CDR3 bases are TGTGCCAGCAGCCACCAGGCGAAGGGAGAGGGACAAGAGACCCAGTACTTC. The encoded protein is CASSHQAKGEGQETQYF.

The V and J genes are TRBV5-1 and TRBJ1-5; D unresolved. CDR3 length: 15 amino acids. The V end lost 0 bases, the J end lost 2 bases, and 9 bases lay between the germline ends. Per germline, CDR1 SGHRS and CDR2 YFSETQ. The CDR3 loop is CASSLEGGGNQPQHF. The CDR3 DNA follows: TGCGCCAGCAGCTTGGAGGGAGGCGGCAATCAGCCCCAGCATTTT.

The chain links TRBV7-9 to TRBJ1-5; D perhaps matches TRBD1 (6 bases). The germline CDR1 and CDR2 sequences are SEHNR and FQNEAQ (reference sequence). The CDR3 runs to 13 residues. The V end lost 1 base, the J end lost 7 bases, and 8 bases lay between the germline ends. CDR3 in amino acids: CASSLGQAQPQHF. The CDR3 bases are TGTGCCAGCAGCTTAGGACAGGCCCAGCCCCAGCATTTT. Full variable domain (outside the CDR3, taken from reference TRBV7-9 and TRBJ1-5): DTGVSQNPRHKITKRGQNVTFRCDPISEHNRLYWYRQTLGQGPEFLTYFQNEAQLEKSRLLSDRFSAERPKGSFSTLEIQRTEQGDSAMYLCASSLGQAQPQHFGDGTRLSIL.

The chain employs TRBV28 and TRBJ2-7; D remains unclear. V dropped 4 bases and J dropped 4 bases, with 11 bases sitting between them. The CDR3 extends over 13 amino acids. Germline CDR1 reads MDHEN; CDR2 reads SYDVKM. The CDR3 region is CASSSPSEYEQYF. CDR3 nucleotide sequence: TGTGCCAGCAGTTCCCCCTCGGAGTACGAGCAGTACTTC.

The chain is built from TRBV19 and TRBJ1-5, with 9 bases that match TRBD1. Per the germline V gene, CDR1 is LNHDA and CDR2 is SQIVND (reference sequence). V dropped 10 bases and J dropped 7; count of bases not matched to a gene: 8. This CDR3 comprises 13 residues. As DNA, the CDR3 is TGTGCCATCTCCCGGGACAGGGCACAGCCCCAGCATTTT. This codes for CAISRDRAQPQHF.

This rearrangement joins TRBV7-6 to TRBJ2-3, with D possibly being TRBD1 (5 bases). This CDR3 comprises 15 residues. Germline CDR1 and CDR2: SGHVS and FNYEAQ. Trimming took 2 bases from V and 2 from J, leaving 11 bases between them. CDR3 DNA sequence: TGTGCCAGCAGCTTACTACTGGACAACACAGATACGCAGTATTTT. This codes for CASSLLLDNTDTQYF.

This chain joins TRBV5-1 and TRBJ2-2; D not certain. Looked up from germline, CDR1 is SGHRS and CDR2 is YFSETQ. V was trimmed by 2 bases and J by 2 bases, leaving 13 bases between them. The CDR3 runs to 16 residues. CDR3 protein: CASSFGVPLNTGELFF. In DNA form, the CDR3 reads TGCGCCAGCAGCTTCGGAGTCCCGTTAAACACCGGGGAGCTGTTTTTT.

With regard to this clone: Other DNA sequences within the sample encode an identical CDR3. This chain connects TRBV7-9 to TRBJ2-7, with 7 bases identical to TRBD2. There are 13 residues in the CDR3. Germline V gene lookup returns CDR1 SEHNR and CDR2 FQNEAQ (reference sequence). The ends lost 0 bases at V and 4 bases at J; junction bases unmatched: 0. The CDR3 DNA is TGTGCCAGCAGCTTAGCGGGGGGGTACGAGCAGTACTTC. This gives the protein CASSLAGGYEQYF.

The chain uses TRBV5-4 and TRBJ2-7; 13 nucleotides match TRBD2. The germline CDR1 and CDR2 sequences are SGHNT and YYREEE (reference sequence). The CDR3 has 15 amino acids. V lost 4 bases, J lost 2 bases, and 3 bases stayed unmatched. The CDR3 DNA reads TGTGCCAGCAGCGCACTAGCGGGGGGGACCTACGAGCAGTACTTC. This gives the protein CASSALAGGTYEQYF.

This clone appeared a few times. The CDR3, as DNA: TGTGCCAGTAGTTCCCTAGGTACAGATACGCAGTATTTT. Translating gives CASSSLGTDTQYF. The chain joins TRBV19 to TRBJ2-3; no clear D gene. Germline V gene sequence: CDR1 LNHDA, CDR2 SQIVND (reference sequence). V shed 5 bases and J shed 3 bases, with 9 bases lying between them. CDR3 length equals 13 residues.

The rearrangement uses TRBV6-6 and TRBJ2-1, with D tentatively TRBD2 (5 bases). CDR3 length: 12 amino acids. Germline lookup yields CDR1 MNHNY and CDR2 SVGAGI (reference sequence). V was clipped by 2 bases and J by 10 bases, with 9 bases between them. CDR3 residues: CASSYERAEQFF. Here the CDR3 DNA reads TGTGCCAGCAGTTACGAGAGGGCAGAGCAGTTCTTC.